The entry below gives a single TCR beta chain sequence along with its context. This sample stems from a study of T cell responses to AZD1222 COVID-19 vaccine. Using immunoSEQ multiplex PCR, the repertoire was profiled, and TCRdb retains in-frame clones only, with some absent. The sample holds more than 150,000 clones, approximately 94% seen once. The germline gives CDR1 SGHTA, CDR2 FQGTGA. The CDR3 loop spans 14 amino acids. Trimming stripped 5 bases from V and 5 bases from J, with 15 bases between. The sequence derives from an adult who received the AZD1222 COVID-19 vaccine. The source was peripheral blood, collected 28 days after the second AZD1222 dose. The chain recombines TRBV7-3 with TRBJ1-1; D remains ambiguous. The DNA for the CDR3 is TGTGCCAGCAGCCCCCGCCCTGGTGGGACTGAAGCTTTCTTT. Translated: CASSPRPGGTEAFF.